Following are 27 T cell receptor beta chains from one sample sequenced in a study of blood T cell repertoires in COVID-19. Libraries were prepared by immunoSEQ multiplex PCR; TCRdb keeps only in-frame clonotypes and omits some of them. The table lists approximately 500,000 clones, 85% to 90% of them singletons. What was sequenced was peripheral blood. Source of these receptors: a woman aged 45 to 65 with COVID-19, enrolled during active disease.

On this clone itself: In the same sample, other DNA sequences code for this CDR3. The V and J genes are TRBV28 and TRBJ2-3; D may be TRBD1 (6 bases). The CDR3 is 15 residues long. The germline V and J ends were trimmed by 6 bases and 0 bases, with 13 bases remaining between them. Per the germline V gene, CDR1 is MDHEN and CDR2 is SYDVKM. The CDR3 DNA follows: TGTGCCAGCAGCTCAAGTCAGGGGAGCACAGATACGCAGTATTTT. Amino acid sequence: CASSSSQGSTDTQYF.

The V call is TRBV30, the J call TRBJ1-5; the D gene is possibly TRBD1 (6 bases). The germline V gene encodes CDR1 GTSNPN and CDR2 SVGIG (reference sequence). The CDR3 has 15 residues. The V end lost 0 bases, the J end lost 9 bases, and 18 bases lay between the germline ends. This CDR3 reads CAWSVPGTGKGPQHF. CDR3 nucleotide sequence: TGTGCCTGGAGTGTACCGGGTACAGGGAAAGGGCCCCAGCATTTT.

This chain uses TRBV6-7 with TRBJ1-5; D is undetermined. TRBV6-7 has ORF status, its function being uncertain. CDR3 length equals 14 residues. V lost 4 bases to trimming and J lost 4 bases, with 11 bases between them. CDR3 bases: TGTGCCAGCAGTTGCCCTACCGAGAATCAGCCCCAGCATTTT. It translates to CASSCPTENQPQHF.

V usage is TRBV19 and J usage is TRBJ2-7; 10 positions agree with TRBD1. J gave up 6 bases and V 6 bases, and 5 bases lay outside the gene matches. Germline-derived CDR1 and CDR2 are LNHDA and SQIVND (reference sequence). CDR3 length equals 13 residues. CDR3: CASSGTGVGEQYF. CDR3 DNA: TGTGCCAGTAGCGGGACAGGGGTCGGCGAGCAGTACTTC.

This chain joins TRBV27 and TRBJ1-2; no clear D gene. Looked up from germline, CDR1 is MNHEY and CDR2 is SMNVEV (reference sequence). This CDR3 is 12 amino acids long. The V gene lost 5 bases and the J gene lost 2 bases, with 6 bases spanning the gap. CDR3 protein: CASSGRNYGYTF. CDR3 nucleotides: TGTGCCAGCAGTGGGAGGAACTATGGCTACACCTTC.

V is TRBV5-1 and J is TRBJ2-3; D is unclear. CDR1 is SGHRS and CDR2 is YFSETQ in the germline V gene. CDR3 length: 13 amino acids. V shed 3 bases and J shed 6 bases, with 11 bases lying between them. CDR3 sequence (DNA): TGCGCCAGCAGCTCCGCTTTGAGGGATACGCAGTATTTT. Translated, it gives CASSSALRDTQYF.

CDR3 DNA: TGTGCCAGCAGTTTAGGCAGTCCCATCTACGAGCAGTACTTC. Translation gives CASSLGSPIYEQYF. The chain is built from TRBV27 and TRBJ2-7; no clear D gene. The CDR3 is made up of 14 amino acids. Trimming took 2 bases from V and 3 from J, leaving 11 bases between them. The germline CDR1 and CDR2 sequences are MNHEY and SMNVEV (reference sequence).

The V and J genes are TRBV12-3 or TRBV12-4 and TRBJ2-5, with no clear D. Deletions cut 2 bases from V and 7 bases from J, with 8 bases between. The CDR3 runs to 12 residues. DNA for the CDR3: TGTGCCAGCAGTTTAATATCAGGGACCCAGTACTTC. Translation gives CASSLISGTQYF.

The J gene is TRBJ2-1, the V gene TRBV10-1; 9 nucleotides agree with TRBD2. V shed 4 bases and J 0 bases; nucleotides not matched to a gene: 13. This CDR3 has 19 amino acids. Germline loops: CDR1 WNHNN, CDR2 SYGVQD (reference sequence). CDR3 residues: CASSAHFEAGGHSYNEQFF. CDR3 DNA: TGCGCCAGCAGTGCACATTTCGAGGCGGGGGGGCACTCCTACAATGAGCAGTTCTTC.

V and J are TRBV2 and TRBJ2-1; D not certain. The germline V gene has CDR1 SNHLY and CDR2 FYNNEI. V was trimmed by 2 bases and J by 4 bases, leaving 9 bases between them. CDR3 length: 14 amino acids. The CDR3 DNA reads TGTGCCAGCAGTGAACACGAGGATTACAATGAGCAGTTCTTC. It yields the protein CASSEHEDYNEQFF.

This clone was found once. This sequence joins TRBV12-3 or TRBV12-4 and TRBJ1-3; no clear D. This CDR3 is 13 amino acids long. Trimming took 6 bases from V and 0 from J, leaving 6 bases between them. The CDR3 loop reads CASSSTSGNTIYF. The CDR3 DNA sequence: TGTGCCAGCAGCAGTACCTCTGGAAACACCATATATTTT.

The V and J genes are TRBV5-1 and TRBJ1-2; 8 nucleotides match TRBD1. After removal of 5 bases from V and 4 bases from J, the junction contained 13 bases not matched to a gene. The length of the CDR3 is 16 residues. CDR1 is SGHRS, CDR2 YFSETQ, per germline. CDR3 sequence: CASSPGRGPASYGYTF. CDR3 bases: TGCGCCAGCAGTCCGGGCAGGGGGCCGGCGAGCTATGGCTACACCTTC. Supplemented by reference TRBV5-1 and TRBJ1-2, the full variable domain reads KAGVTQTPRYLIKTRGQQVTLSCSPISGHRSVSWYQQTPGQGLQFLFEYFSETQRNKGNFPGRFSGRQFSNSRSEMNVSTLELGDSALYLCASSPGRGPASYGYTFGSGTRLTVV.

This chain links TRBV18 with TRBJ1-6; no reliable D call. V lost 6 bases to trimming and J lost 6 bases, with 12 bases between them. The CDR3 covers 14 residues. CDR1 KGHSH and CDR2 LQKENI come from the germline V gene. CDR3 in amino acids: CASSGAGANSPLHF. The CDR3 nucleotides are TGTGCCAGCTCCGGTGCGGGCGCTAATTCACCCCTCCACTTT.

This chain uses TRBV20-1 with TRBJ2-3, with D uncertain. Trimming removed 5 bases from V and 8 bases from J, with 11 bases in between. Germline values: CDR1 DFQATT, CDR2 SNEGSKA (reference sequence). CDR3 length: 11 residues. The CDR3 is CSALVGSTQYF. In DNA form, the CDR3 reads TGCAGTGCTTTAGTTGGTAGTACGCAGTATTTT.

The chain employs TRBV19 and TRBJ1-1; D is unclear. This CDR3 is built from 15 residues. Germline V gives CDR1 LNHDA, CDR2 SQIVND (reference sequence). The V end lost 7 bases, the J end lost 1 base, and 16 bases lay between the germline ends. CDR3 protein: CASTRHGLRNTEAFF. The CDR3 coding sequence is TGTGCCAGTACCCGACATGGCCTGAGGAACACTGAAGCTTTCTTT.

This chain joins TRBV3-1 (or the pseudogene TRBV3-2) and TRBJ2-3; 7 nucleotides align to TRBD1. Germline lookup yields CDR1 LGHDT and CDR2 YNNKEL (reference sequence). With 5 bases clipped from V and 3 bases from J, the junction kept 5 bases outside the gene matches. This CDR3 is built from 14 residues. CDR3: CASSKGQLTDTQYF. The CDR3 coding sequence is TGTGCCAGCAGCAAGGGACAGCTTACAGATACGCAGTATTTT.

The rearrangement links TRBV7-2 to TRBJ1-1; no clear D gene. Germline loops: CDR1 SGHTA, CDR2 FQGNSA. V lost 3 bases and J 4 bases, leaving 6 bases between the germline ends. This CDR3 is built from 12 residues. The CDR3 loop reads CASSFSLTEAFF. Written as DNA, the CDR3 is TGTGCCAGCAGCTTTAGTCTCACTGAAGCTTTCTTT.

The chain uses TRBV5-4 and TRBJ1-1, with TRBD1 matching 7 bases. The ends lost 4 bases at V and 3 bases at J; junction bases unmatched: 6. The germline gives CDR1 SGHNT, CDR2 YYREEE (reference sequence). The CDR3 has 14 residues. CDR3 protein: CASSPTGPDTEAFF. In nucleotides, the CDR3 is TGTGCCAGCAGCCCGACAGGGCCAGACACTGAAGCTTTCTTT.

This chain joins TRBV7-8 and TRBJ2-6; possible D gene TRBD1, 6 bases. V was shortened by 5 bases and J by 4 bases, with 36 bases between the two germline ends. The CDR3 runs 23 residues. The V gene's germline CDR1 is SGHVS and CDR2 FQNEAQ. CDR3 loop: CASSPRHILKDRPFVSGANVLTF. The CDR3 DNA sequence: TGTGCCAGCAGCCCCCGTCACATCCTTAAGGACAGACCCTTTGTTTCGGGGGCCAACGTCCTGACTTTC.

The chain couples TRBV29-1 to TRBJ1-2; D unclear. Germline CDR1 and CDR2: SQVTM and ANQGSEA. Deletions cut 6 bases from V and 4 bases from J, with 9 bases between. This CDR3 is 11 amino acids long. The CDR3 DNA is TGCAGCGTACGGGGATCCTATGGCTACACCTTC. It codes for CSVRGSYGYTF. The full variable domain, its missing parts supplied by reference TRBV29-1 and TRBJ1-2, is SAVISQKPSRDICQRGTSLTIQCQVDSQVTMMFWYRQQPGQSLTLIATANQGSEATYESGFVIDKFPISRPNLTFSTLTVSNMSPEDSSIYLCSVRGSYGYTFGSGTRLTVV.

The chain couples TRBV28 to TRBJ2-7; the match to TRBD2 covers 15 bases. Losses at the gene ends were 6 bases for V and 5 bases for J; bases not matched to a gene: 11. Germline assignment: CDR1 MDHEN and CDR2 SYDVKM. CDR3 length: 17 amino acids. CDR3 region: CASRSGLAGGRLDEQYF. The CDR3 DNA sequence: TGTGCCAGCAGATCGGGACTAGCGGGGGGTAGACTTGACGAGCAGTACTTC.

This clone was counted a single time. The chain couples TRBV7-9 to TRBJ2-7; 9 nucleotides match TRBD1. Germline CDR1 reads SEHNR; CDR2 reads FQNEAQ (reference sequence). Losses at the gene ends were 0 bases for V and 2 bases for J; bases not matched to a gene: 5. The CDR3 has 16 amino acids. The CDR3 bases are TGTGCCAGCAGCTTAGCGGGACAGGGTTTCACCTACGAGCAGTACTTC. Its translation is CASSLAGQGFTYEQYF.

The chain is built from TRBV21-1 and TRBJ1-3; the D segment call TRBD1 is taken from the table without a DNA check. TRBV21-1 is classified as a pseudogene. This CDR3 region has 14 residues. DNA for the CDR3: TGTGCCAGCAGCAAGTCAGGGACTGGAAACACCATATATTTT. Its translation: CASSKSGTGNTIYF.

The V and J genes are TRBV4-1 and TRBJ1-2; D is uncertain. There are 15 residues in the CDR3. The V gene lost 0 bases and the J gene lost 0 bases, with 8 bases spanning the gap. Per the germline V gene, CDR1 is MGHRA and CDR2 is YSYEKL. CDR3 DNA sequence: TGCGCCAGCAGCCAAGAGCGCGGAACTAACTATGGCTACACCTTC. Amino acid sequence: CASSQERGTNYGYTF.

This sequence joins TRBV6-5 and TRBJ1-1; possible D gene TRBD1, 5 bases. The CDR3 runs to 15 residues. V lost 2 bases and J lost 2, with 12 bases in between. CDR1 is MNHEY and CDR2 is SVGAGI in the germline V gene. CDR3 DNA: TGTGCCAGCAGTTACGACGACAGATTAAACACTGAAGCTTTCTTT. It encodes CASSYDDRLNTEAFF.

The rearrangement uses TRBV7-9 and TRBJ1-5, with D possibly TRBD1 on 5 matching bases. The CDR3 has 13 residues. Trimming stripped 1 base from V and 5 bases from J, with 6 bases between. Germline V gene sequence: CDR1 SEHNR, CDR2 FQNEAQ (reference sequence). This CDR3 reads CASSLEGDQPQHF. The CDR3 coding sequence is TGTGCCAGCAGCTTAGAAGGGGATCAGCCCCAGCATTTT.

The chain carries TRBV28 and TRBJ1-2, with D perhaps matching TRBD1 (6 bases). V was trimmed by 3 bases and J by 4 bases, leaving 15 bases between them. This CDR3 comprises 15 residues. Germline lookup yields CDR1 MDHEN and CDR2 SYDVKM. CDR3 protein: CASSFPDSSPYGYTF. The DNA of the CDR3 is TGTGCCAGCAGTTTTCCGGACAGCAGCCCCTATGGCTACACCTTC.